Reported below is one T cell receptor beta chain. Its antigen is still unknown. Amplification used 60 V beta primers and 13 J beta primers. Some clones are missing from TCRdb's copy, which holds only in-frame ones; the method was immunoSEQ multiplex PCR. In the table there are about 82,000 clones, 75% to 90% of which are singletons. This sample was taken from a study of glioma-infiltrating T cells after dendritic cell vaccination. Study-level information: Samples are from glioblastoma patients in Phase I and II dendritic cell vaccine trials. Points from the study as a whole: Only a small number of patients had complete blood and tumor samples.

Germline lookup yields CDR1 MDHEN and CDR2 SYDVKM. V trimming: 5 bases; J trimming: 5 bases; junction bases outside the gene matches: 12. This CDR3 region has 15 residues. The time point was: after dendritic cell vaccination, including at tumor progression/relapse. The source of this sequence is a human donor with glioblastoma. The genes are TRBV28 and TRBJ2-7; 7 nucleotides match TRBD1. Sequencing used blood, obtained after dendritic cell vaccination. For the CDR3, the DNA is TGTGCCAGCAGTCCCGGGACAGCCTTACGAAACGAGCAGTACTTC. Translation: CASSPGTALRNEQYF.